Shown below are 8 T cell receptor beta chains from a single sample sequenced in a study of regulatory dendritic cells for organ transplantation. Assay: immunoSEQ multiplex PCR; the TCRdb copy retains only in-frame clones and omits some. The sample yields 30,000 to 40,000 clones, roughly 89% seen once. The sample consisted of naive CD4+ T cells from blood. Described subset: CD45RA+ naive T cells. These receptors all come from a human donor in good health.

The CDR3 coding sequence is TGTGCCACACGAGCTAGCGGCTCCTACGAGCAGTACTTC. Translating it yields CATRASGSYEQYF. The chain links TRBV27 to TRBJ2-7; TRBD2 matches at 7 bases. CDR1 and CDR2 (germline): MNHEY, SMNVEV (reference sequence). The CDR3 extends over 13 amino acids. V shed 10 bases, J shed 0 bases, and the junction held 6 bases outside the gene matches.

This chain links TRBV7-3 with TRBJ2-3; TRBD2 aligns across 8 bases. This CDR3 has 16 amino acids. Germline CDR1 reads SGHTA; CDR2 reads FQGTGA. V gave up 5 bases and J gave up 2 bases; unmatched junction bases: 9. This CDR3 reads CASSPQIGLATDTQYF. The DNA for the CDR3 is TGTGCCAGCAGCCCACAGATCGGACTAGCCACAGATACGCAGTATTTT.

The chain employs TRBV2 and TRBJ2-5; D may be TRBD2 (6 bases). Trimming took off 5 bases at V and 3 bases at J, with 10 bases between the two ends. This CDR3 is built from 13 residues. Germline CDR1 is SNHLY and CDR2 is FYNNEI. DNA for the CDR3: TGTGCCAGCAGTACGGGAGTCGAAGAGACCCAGTACTTC. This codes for CASSTGVEETQYF.

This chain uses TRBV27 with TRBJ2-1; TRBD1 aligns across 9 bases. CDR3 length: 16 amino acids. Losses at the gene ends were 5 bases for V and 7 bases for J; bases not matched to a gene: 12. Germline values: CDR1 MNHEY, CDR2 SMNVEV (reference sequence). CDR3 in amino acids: CASSLTGDRVSNEQFF. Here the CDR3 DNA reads TGTGCCAGCAGTCTGACTGGGGACAGGGTGTCGAATGAGCAGTTCTTC.

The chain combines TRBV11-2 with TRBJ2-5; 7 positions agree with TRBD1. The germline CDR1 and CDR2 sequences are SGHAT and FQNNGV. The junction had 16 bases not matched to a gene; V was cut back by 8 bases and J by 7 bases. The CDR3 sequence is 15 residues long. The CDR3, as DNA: TGTGCCAGCCAACCTACAGGGGCCTATGGTGGGACCCAGTACTTC. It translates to CASQPTGAYGGTQYF.

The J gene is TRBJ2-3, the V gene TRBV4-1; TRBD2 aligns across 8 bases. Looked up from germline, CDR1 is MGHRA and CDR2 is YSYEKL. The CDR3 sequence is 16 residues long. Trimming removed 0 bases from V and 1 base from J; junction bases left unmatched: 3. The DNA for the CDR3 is TGCGCCAGCAGCCAAGATCGAGCGGGGGGCACAGATACGCAGTATTTT. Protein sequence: CASSQDRAGGTDTQYF.

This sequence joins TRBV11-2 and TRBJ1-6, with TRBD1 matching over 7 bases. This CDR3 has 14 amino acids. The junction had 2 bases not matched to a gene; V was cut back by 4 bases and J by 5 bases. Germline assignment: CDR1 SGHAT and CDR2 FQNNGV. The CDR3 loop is CASSYRGNNSPLHF. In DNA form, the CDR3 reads TGTGCCAGCAGCTACAGGGGCAATAATTCACCCCTCCACTTT. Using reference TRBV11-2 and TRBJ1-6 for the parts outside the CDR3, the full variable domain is EAGVAQSPRYKIIEKRQSVAFWCNPISGHATLYWYQQILGQGPKLLIQFQNNGVVDDSQLPKDRFSAERLKGVDSTLKIQPAKLEDSAVYLCASSYRGNNSPLHFGNGTRLTVT.

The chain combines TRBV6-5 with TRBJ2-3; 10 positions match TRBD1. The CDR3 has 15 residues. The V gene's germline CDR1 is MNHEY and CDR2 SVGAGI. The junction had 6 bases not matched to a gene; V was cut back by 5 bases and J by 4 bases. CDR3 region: CASSRQGAGSDTQYF. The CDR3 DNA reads TGTGCCAGCAGTCGACAGGGGGCAGGTTCAGATACGCAGTATTTT.